These 4 T cell receptor beta chains share one sample of origin, sequenced in a study of T cell responses to AZD1222 COVID-19 vaccine. Libraries were prepared by immunoSEQ multiplex PCR; TCRdb keeps only in-frame clonotypes and omits some of them. The sample lists 100,000 to 140,000 clones, around nine tenths occurring once. This material consisted of peripheral blood, taken 28 days after the second AZD1222 dose. Receptors were obtained from an adult who received the AZD1222 COVID-19 vaccine.

This clone turned up a few times. The chain carries TRBV29-1 and TRBJ2-1; maybe TRBD2 (5 bases). Germline loops: CDR1 SQVTM, CDR2 ANQGSEA. The V and J ends lost 6 bases and 3 bases respectively, with 9 bases between them. This CDR3 has 12 residues. CDR3 region: CSVEEVYNEQFF. For the CDR3, the DNA is TGCAGCGTGGAGGAAGTCTACAATGAGCAGTTCTTC.

The chain couples TRBV2 to TRBJ2-2, with no clear D. The CDR3 runs 11 residues. The V end was cut by 6 bases, the J end by 6 bases, with 5 bases between. The germline gives CDR1 SNHLY, CDR2 FYNNEI. The CDR3 coding sequence is TGTGCCAGCAGGGCGGCCGGGGAGCTGTTTTTT. This codes for CASRAAGELFF. Full variable domain (missing parts from reference TRBV2 and TRBJ2-2): EPEVTQTPSHQVTQMGQEVILRCVPISNHLYFYWYRQILGQKVEFLVSFYNNEISEKSEIFDDQFSVERPDGSNFTLKIRSTKLEDSAMYFCASRAAGELFFGEGSRLTVL.

This clone was seen once. This sequence joins TRBV5-1 and TRBJ2-3, with D maybe TRBD2 (6 bases). V lost 2 bases and J lost 2, with 15 bases in between. The CDR3 contains 16 residues. Germline lookup yields CDR1 SGHRS and CDR2 YFSETQ. The CDR3 sequence is CASSLLAGSITDTQYF. DNA of the CDR3: TGCGCCAGCAGCTTACTAGCAGGTTCTATCACAGATACGCAGTATTTT.

To note about this clone: The sample has other DNA sequences that encode this CDR3 too. The J gene is TRBJ2-3, the V gene TRBV6-5; TRBD2 aligns across 12 bases. The CDR3 contains 15 residues. With V trimmed by 5 bases and J by 4 bases, 4 bases remained unmatched. Germline values: CDR1 MNHEY, CDR2 SVGAGI. As DNA, the CDR3 is TGTGCCAGCAGTCCGACTAGCGGGAGACCAGATACGCAGTATTTT. It codes for CASSPTSGRPDTQYF.